This entry is about one TCR beta chain. This CDR3 contains 15 residues. The ends lost 2 bases at V and 3 bases at J; junction bases unmatched: 1. From germline, CDR1 is MNHEY and CDR2 SVGAGI. The data are from a study of control samples from healthy donors and cancer patients. Generated by immunoSEQ multiplex PCR, the TCRdb table keeps only in-frame clones and is missing some. The sample carries some 250,000 clones, roughly 87% recorded once. The source is a woman in her sixties or seventies with lung cancer. The chain joins TRBV6-5 to TRBJ2-1, with 10 bases aligning to TRBD2. The specimen sequenced was PBMCs. CDR3 coding DNA: TGTGCCAGCAGTTACCGACTAGCGGGCTACAATGAGCAGTTCTTC. It yields the protein CASSYRLAGYNEQFF.